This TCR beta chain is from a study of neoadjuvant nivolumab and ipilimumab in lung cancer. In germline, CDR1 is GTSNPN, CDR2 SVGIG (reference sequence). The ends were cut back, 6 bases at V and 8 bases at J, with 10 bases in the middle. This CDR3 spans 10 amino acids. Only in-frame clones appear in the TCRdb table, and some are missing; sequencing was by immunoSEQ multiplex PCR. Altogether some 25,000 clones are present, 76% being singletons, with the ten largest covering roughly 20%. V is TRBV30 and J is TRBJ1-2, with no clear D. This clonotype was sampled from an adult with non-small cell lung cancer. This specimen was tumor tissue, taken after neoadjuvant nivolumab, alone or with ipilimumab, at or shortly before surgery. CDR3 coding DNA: TGTGCCTGCAAGGGTGGGGGCTACACCTTC. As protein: CACKGGGYTF.